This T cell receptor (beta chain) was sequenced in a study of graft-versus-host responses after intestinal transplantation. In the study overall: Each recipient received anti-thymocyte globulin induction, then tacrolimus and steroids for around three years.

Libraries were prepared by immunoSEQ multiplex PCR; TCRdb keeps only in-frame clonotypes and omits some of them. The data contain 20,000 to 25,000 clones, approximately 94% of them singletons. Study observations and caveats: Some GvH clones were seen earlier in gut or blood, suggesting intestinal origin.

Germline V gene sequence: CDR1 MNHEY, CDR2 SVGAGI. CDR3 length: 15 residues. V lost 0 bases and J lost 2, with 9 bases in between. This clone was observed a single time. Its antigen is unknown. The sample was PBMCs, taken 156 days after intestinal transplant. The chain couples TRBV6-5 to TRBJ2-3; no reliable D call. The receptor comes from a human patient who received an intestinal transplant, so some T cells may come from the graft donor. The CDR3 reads CASSYSVTPTDTQYF. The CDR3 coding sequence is TGTGCCAGCAGTTACTCAGTTACGCCCACAGATACGCAGTATTTT.